The text below deals with one TCR beta chain. No antigen is known for it. This sample is drawn from a study of cytomegalovirus exposure and HLA in healthy donors. The study's findings and limits: Sequences of the TCR beta chain were said to predict the HLA-A and HLA-B alleles of most subjects accurately.

The donors were healthy bone marrow donors. In the PCR, 60 Vbeta and 13 Jbeta primers were used. Assay: immunoSEQ multiplex PCR; the TCRdb copy retains only in-frame clones and omits some. The specimen's table records 150,000 or so clones. Germline lookup yields CDR1 SGDLS and CDR2 YYNGEE. Trimming cost V 3 bases and J 3 bases; bases outside gene matches: 14. This CDR3 spans 18 amino acids. The V gene is TRBV9, the J gene TRBJ2-2; 7 bases match TRBD2. The sample comprised PBMCs. The TCR sequence derives from a woman between 50 and 59 years old in good health and CMV-seronegative. The CDR3 nucleotides read TGTGCCAGCAGCGAAGATCCCGGGGGGATTTGGGACACCGGGGAGCTGTTTTTT. Protein: CASSEDPGGIWDTGELFF.